This paragraph covers one T cell receptor (beta chain) sequence. In the authors' methods: Reference gene primer amplification gave estimated nucleated cell counts. Here immunoSEQ multiplex PCR was the method, and the copy in TCRdb shows in-frame clones only, minus some. V, J and clone size reflect that table, while D and trimming were determined from the DNA. The profile shows 140,000 to 150,000 clones, approximately 85% of them singletons. This specimen belongs to a study of blood T cell repertoires in COVID-19. This CDR3 has 13 residues. The V gene's germline CDR1 is SGHDT and CDR2 YYEEEE. With 3 bases removed from V and 2 bases from J, the gap between germline ends came to 8 bases.

This TCR came from a woman aged 60 to 75 with COVID-19, enrolled during active disease. V usage is TRBV5-6 and J usage is TRBJ2-5, with D unclear. Sequencing was done on a sample of peripheral blood. CDR3 protein: CASSSYLQETQYF. DNA of the CDR3: TGTGCCAGCAGCTCCTACCTACAAGAGACCCAGTACTTC.